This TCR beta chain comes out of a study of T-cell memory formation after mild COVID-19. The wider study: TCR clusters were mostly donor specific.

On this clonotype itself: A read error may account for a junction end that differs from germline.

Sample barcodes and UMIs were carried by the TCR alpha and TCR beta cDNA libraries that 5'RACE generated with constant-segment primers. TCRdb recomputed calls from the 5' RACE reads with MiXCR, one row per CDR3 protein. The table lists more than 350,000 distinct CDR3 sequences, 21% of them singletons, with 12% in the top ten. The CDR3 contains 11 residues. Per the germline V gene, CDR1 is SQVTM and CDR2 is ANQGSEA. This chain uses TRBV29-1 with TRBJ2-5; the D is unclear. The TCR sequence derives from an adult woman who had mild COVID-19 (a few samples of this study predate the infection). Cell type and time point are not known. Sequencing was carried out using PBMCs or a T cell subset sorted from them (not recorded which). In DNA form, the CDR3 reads TGCAGCGTTGGGCCAGGCGAGACCAAGTACTTC. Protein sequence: CSVGPGETKYF.